The 9 T cell receptor beta chains reported below all come from one sample, sequenced in a study of blood T cell repertoires in COVID-19. TCRdb's table, derived via immunoSEQ multiplex PCR, lists solely in-frame clones and lacks some. The table includes a few hundred thousand clones, about 87% detected once. The sequenced sample was peripheral blood. These TCRs come from a man between 65 and 85 years old with acute or convalescent COVID-19.

This chain uses TRBV30 with TRBJ2-1, with 8 positions matching TRBD2. Trimming removed 7 bases from V and 2 bases from J; junction bases left unmatched: 1. The CDR3 is 12 residues long. Germline CDR1 GTSNPN, CDR2 SVGIG (reference sequence). DNA for the CDR3: TGTGCCTTGGGACTAGCCTACAATGAGCAGTTCTTC. Translation: CALGLAYNEQFF.

The chain uses TRBV10-3 and TRBJ1-2; D perhaps matches TRBD1 (6 bases). Between the trimmed V and J ends, which lost 4 bases and 6 bases, there was a span of 15 bases. The CDR3 is 14 residues long. The germline gives CDR1 ENHRY, CDR2 SYGVKD. This CDR3 is CAISGTDSADGYTF. For the CDR3, the DNA is TGTGCCATCAGTGGGACGGACAGTGCAGATGGCTACACCTTC.

The chain links TRBV10-3 to TRBJ2-2, with a possible D match to TRBD2 (6 bases). Germline V gene sequence: CDR1 ENHRY, CDR2 SYGVKD. The V and J ends lost 3 bases and 1 base respectively, with 9 bases between them. This CDR3 comprises 15 residues. In DNA, the CDR3 is TGTGCCATCAGTGATATGCGGGGGAACACCGGGGAGCTGTTTTTT. Protein sequence: CAISDMRGNTGELFF.

The chain is built from TRBV5-4 and TRBJ1-6, with TRBD1 identical over 7 bases. This CDR3 comprises 14 residues. Germline V lookup: CDR1 SGHNT, CDR2 YYREEE (reference sequence). The V and J ends lost 7 bases and 5 bases, in that order; junction bases with no gene match: 6. CDR3 nucleotide sequence: TGTGCCAGCGGGCGACAGGGAGATAATTCACCCCTCCACTTT. It codes for CASGRQGDNSPLHF.

V usage is TRBV7-2 and J usage is TRBJ2-7; 9 nucleotides agree with TRBD2. Germline V gene data show CDR1 as SGHTA and CDR2 as FQGNSA. V shed 5 bases, J shed 0 bases, and the junction held 8 bases outside the gene matches. The CDR3 contains 16 residues. The CDR3 sequence is CASSPQTSGSSYEQYF. The DNA for the CDR3 is TGTGCCAGCAGCCCACAGACTAGCGGAAGCTCCTACGAGCAGTACTTC.

J is TRBJ2-3 and V is TRBV27; the match to TRBD1 covers 8 bases. The V gene's germline CDR1 is MNHEY and CDR2 SMNVEV (reference sequence). The V and J ends lost 5 bases and 8 bases, in that order; junction bases with no gene match: 6. The CDR3 contains 13 residues. In DNA form, the CDR3 reads TGTGCCAGCAGTCAAACAGGGGGAGGTACGCAGTATTTT. Translating it yields CASSQTGGGTQYF.

This chain links TRBV20-1 with TRBJ2-3; 8 positions match TRBD2. This CDR3 has 16 residues. The V gene's germline CDR1 is DFQATT and CDR2 SNEGSKA (reference sequence). Losses at the gene ends were 3 bases for V and 0 bases for J; bases not matched to a gene: 8. CDR3 DNA sequence: TGCAGTGCTAGTGAGGCTAGCGGGTCTAGCACAGATACGCAGTATTTT. It is translated as CSASEASGSSTDTQYF.

V and J are TRBV7-9 and TRBJ1-1; D not resolved. CDR3 length: 14 amino acids. Trimming cost V 2 bases and J 0 bases, with 7 bases left between them. The germline V gene encodes CDR1 SEHNR and CDR2 FQNEAQ (reference sequence). In DNA form, the CDR3 reads TGTGCCAGCAGCTTAATGCAGATGAACACTGAAGCTTTCTTT. The encoded protein is CASSLMQMNTEAFF.

V gene TRBV2 combines with J gene TRBJ2-7; 9 bases are shared with TRBD1. Trimming removed 4 bases from V and 7 bases from J; junction bases left unmatched: 2. Germline V gene sequence: CDR1 SNHLY, CDR2 FYNNEI. The CDR3 is made up of 12 amino acids. This CDR3 is CASSGTGVEQYF. Here the CDR3 DNA reads TGTGCCAGCAGTGGGACAGGGGTTGAGCAGTACTTC.